Detailed here is one T cell receptor (beta chain). The antigen remains unidentified. This CDR3 region has 14 residues. J gave up 7 bases and V 2 bases, and 7 bases lay outside the gene matches. Germline assignment: CDR1 SGHKS and CDR2 YYEKEE (reference sequence). Surgery cases with the highest brain T cell transcript signatures were chosen for sequencing. Pre-surgery treatment included at least one anti-epileptic drug. This entry comes from a study of brain T cells in children with intractable seizures. Whole-study results and caveats: Pre- and post-surgery blood differed in depth, so pre-surgery absences may be undersampling.

TCRdb's table, derived via immunoSEQ multiplex PCR, lists solely in-frame clones and lacks some. The sample comprises 110,000 or so clones, 85% to 95% of which are singletons, and roughly 4% rests with the top ten. The clonotype originates from a boy under two years old with hemimegalencephaly and intractable seizures. The sequences come from peripheral blood, collected at surgery. V is TRBV5-5 and J is TRBJ2-7; TRBD2 agrees at 9 bases. The CDR3 DNA reads TGTGCCAGCAGCTTTAGTAGCGGGAGAGGGGAGCAGTACTTC. This translates into CASSFSSGRGEQYF. The variable domain in full, completed from reference TRBV5-5 and TRBJ2-7, reads DAGVTQSPTHLIKTRGQQVTLRCSPISGHKSVSWYQQVLGQGPQFIFQYYEKEERGRGNFPDRFSARQFPNYSSELNVNALLLGDSALYLCASSFSSGRGEQYFGPGTRLTVT.